This T cell receptor beta chain is from a study of T cell changes during pregnancy in multiple sclerosis. Repertoires were generated with immunoSEQ multiplex PCR, while TCRdb's copy carries only in-frame clones and drops some. The table shows about 76,000 clones, with approximately 94% occurring only once. The germline V gene has CDR1 SNHLY and CDR2 FYNNEI. The CDR3 covers 19 residues. J was trimmed by 7 bases and V by 4 bases; bases with no gene match: 19. The receptor was derived from a female donor with multiple sclerosis, enrolled in a pregnancy study. The chain links TRBV2 to TRBJ1-6; 7 bases map to TRBD1. The specimen comprised peripheral blood, sampled in the third trimester of pregnancy. The DNA of the CDR3 is TGTGCCAGCAGTGTCCCCTTGGGAGAGGGGGCAGTGAGCAATTCACCCCTCCACTTT. It yields the protein CASSVPLGEGAVSNSPLHF.